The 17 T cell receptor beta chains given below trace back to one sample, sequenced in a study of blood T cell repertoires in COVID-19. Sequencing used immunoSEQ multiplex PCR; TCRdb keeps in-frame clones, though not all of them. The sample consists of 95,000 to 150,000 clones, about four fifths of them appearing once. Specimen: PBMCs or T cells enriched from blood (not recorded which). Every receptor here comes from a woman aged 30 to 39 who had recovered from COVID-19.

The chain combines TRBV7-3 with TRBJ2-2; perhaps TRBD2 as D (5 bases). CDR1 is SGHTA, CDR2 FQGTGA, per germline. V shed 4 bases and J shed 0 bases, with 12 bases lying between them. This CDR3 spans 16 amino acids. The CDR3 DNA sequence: TGTGCCAGCAGCTCCCAACTAGGCGCGAACACCGGGGAGCTGTTTTTT. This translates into CASSSQLGANTGELFF.

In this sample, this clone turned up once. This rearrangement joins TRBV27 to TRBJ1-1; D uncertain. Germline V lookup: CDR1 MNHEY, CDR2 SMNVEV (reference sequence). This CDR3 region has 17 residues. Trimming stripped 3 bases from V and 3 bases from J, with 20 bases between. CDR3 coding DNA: TGTGCCAGCAGTTTTTTCCCTTCCCGACTTGCGGACACTGAAGCTTTCTTT. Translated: CASSFFPSRLADTEAFF.

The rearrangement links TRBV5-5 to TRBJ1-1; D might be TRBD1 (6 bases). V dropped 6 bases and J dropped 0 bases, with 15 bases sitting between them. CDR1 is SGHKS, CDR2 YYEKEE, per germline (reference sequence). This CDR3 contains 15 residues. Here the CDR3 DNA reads TGTGCCAGCACCCGGACAGAACTCATGAACACTGAAGCTTTCTTT. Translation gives CASTRTELMNTEAFF.

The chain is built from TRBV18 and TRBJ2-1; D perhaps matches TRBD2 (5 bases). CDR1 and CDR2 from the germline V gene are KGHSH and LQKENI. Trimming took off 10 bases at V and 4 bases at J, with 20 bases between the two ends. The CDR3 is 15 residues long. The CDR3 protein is CATLTGVSAYNEQFF. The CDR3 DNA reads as TGTGCCACCCTCACCGGGGTTAGCGCATACAATGAGCAGTTCTTC.

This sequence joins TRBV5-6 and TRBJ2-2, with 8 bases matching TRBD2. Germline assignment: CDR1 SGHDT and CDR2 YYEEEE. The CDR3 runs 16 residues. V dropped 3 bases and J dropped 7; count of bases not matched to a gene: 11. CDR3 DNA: TGTGCCAGCAGCTCTTCCAATAGCGGGATACACGGGGAGCTGTTTTTT. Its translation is CASSSSNSGIHGELFF.

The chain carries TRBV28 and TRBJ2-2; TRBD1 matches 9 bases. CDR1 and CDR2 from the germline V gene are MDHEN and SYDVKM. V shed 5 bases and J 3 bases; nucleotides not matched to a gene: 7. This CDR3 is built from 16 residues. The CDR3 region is CASSPAGTGYTGELFF. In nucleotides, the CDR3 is TGTGCCAGCAGTCCCGCCGGGACAGGGTACACCGGGGAGCTGTTTTTT.

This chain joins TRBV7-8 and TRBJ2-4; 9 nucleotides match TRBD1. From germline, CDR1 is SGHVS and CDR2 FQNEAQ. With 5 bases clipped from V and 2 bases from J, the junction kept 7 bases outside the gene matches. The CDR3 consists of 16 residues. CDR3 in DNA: TGTGCCAGCAGCGATGACAGGGGGAGGTCCAAAAACATTCAGTACTTC. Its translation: CASSDDRGRSKNIQYF.

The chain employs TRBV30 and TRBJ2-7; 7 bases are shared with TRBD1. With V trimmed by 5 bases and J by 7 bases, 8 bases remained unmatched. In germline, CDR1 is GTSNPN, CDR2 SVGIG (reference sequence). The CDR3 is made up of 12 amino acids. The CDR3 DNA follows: TGTGCCTGGGACAGGGTACAAGGGGAGCAGTACTTC. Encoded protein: CAWDRVQGEQYF. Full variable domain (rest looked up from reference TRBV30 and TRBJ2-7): SQTIHQWPATLVQPVGSPLSLECTVEGTSNPNLYWYRQAAGRGLQLLFYSVGIGQISSEVPQNLSASRPQDRQFILSSKKLLLSDSGFYLCAWDRVQGEQYFGPGTRLTVT.

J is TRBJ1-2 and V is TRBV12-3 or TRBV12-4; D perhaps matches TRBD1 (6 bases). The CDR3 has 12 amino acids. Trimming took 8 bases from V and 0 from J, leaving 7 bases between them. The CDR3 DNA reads TGTGCCAGCGAGGGGGCTAACTATGGCTACACCTTC. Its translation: CASEGANYGYTF.

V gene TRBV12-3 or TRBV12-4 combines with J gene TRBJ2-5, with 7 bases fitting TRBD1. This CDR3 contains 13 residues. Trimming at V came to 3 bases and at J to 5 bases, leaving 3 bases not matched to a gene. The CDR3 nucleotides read TGTGCCAGCAGTTTCAGGGGGTTCGAGACCCAGTACTTC. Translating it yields CASSFRGFETQYF.

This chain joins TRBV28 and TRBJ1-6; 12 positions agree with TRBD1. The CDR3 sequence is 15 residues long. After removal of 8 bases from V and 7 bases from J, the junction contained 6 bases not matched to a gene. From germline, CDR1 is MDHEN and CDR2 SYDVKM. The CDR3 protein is CASGTGGAGNSPLHF. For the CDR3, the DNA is TGTGCCAGCGGGACAGGGGGCGCGGGGAATTCACCCCTCCACTTT. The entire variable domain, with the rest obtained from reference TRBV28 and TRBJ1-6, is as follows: DVKVTQSSRYLVKRTGEKVFLECVQDMDHENMFWYRQDPGLGLRLIYFSYDVKMKEKGDIPEGYSVSREKKERFSLILESASTNQTSMYLCASGTGGAGNSPLHFGNGTRLTVT.

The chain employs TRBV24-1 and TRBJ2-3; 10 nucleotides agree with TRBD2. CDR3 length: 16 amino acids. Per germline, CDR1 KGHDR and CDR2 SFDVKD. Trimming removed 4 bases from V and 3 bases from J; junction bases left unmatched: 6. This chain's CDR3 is CATSDPLAGETDTQYF. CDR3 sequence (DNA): TGTGCCACCAGTGACCCTCTAGCGGGAGAAACAGATACGCAGTATTTT.

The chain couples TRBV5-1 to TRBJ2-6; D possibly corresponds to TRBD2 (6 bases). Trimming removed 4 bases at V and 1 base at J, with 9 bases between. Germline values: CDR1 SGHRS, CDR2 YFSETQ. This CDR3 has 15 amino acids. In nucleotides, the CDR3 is TGCGCCAGCAGCATTGGGGGGTCTGGGGCCAACGTCCTGACTTTC. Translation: CASSIGGSGANVLTF.

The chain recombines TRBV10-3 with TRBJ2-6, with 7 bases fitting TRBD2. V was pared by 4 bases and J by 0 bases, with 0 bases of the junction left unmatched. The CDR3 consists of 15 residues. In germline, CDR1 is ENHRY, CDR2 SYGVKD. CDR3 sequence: CAISGDYSGANVLTF. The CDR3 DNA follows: TGTGCCATCAGTGGGGACTACTCTGGGGCCAACGTCCTGACTTTC.

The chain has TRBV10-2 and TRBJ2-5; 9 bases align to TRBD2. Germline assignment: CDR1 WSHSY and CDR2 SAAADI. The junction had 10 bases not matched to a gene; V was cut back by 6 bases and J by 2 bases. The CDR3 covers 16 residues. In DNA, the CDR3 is TGCGCCAGCAGGAGACCCGGGACTAGCAGTCAAGAGACCCAGTACTTC. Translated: CASRRPGTSSQETQYF.

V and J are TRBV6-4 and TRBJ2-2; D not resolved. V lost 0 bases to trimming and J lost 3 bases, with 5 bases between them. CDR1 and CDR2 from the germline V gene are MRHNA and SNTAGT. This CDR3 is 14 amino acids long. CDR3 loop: CASSDSPDTGELFF. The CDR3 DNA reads TGTGCCAGCAGTGACTCGCCAGACACCGGGGAGCTGTTTTTT.

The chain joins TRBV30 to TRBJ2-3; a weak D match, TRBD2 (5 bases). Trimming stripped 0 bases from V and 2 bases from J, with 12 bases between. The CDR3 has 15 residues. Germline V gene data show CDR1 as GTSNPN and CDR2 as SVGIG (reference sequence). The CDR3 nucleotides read TGTGCCTGGAGTGTAGGTGGGAGTTACACAGATACGCAGTATTTT. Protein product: CAWSVGGSYTDTQYF.